The sequence of this TCR beta chain was determined in a study of cytotoxic CD8 clonotypes in ibrutinib-treated CLL. General study points: Clonality was higher at ibrutinib response and returned toward baseline at progression. Public clonotypes, an uncommon group, contracted or remained stable on treatment.

This CDR3 comprises 13 residues. V shed 5 bases, J shed 2 bases, and the junction held 0 bases outside the gene matches. Germline CDR1 reads GTSNPN; CDR2 reads SVGIG (reference sequence). Comments on this clone: Antigen specificity is unknown.

Method: immunoSEQ multiplex PCR; TCRdb's copy keeps in-frame clones and lacks some. This sample yields 150,000 or so clones, of which 80% are seen a single time; roughly 7.2% belongs to the top ten. This clonotype was sampled from a human donor with chronic lymphocytic leukemia. The J gene is TRBJ2-1, the V gene TRBV30; 10 bases line up with TRBD1. The sequenced sample was PBMCs, obtained after 36 months of ibrutinib treatment. The chain's CDR3 is CAWGQGAYNEQFF. In DNA, the CDR3 is TGTGCCTGGGGACAGGGGGCCTACAATGAGCAGTTCTTC.